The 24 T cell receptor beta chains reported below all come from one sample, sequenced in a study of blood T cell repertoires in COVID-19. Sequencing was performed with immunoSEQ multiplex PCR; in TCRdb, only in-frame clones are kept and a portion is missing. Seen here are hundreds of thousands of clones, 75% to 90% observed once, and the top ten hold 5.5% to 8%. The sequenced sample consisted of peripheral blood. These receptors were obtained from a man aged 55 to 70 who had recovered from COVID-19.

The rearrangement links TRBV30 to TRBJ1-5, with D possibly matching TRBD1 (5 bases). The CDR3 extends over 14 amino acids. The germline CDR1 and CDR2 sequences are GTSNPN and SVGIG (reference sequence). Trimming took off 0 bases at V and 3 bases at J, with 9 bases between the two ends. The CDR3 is CAWSVSGYNQPQHF. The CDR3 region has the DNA TGTGCCTGGAGTGTCTCAGGGTACAATCAGCCCCAGCATTTT.

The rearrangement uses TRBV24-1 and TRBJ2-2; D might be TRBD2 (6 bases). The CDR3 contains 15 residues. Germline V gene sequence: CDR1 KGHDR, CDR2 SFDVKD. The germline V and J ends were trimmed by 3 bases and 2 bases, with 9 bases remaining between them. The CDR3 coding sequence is TGTGCCACCAGTGATGGAGGGGCCAACACCGGGGAGCTGTTTTTT. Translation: CATSDGGANTGELFF.

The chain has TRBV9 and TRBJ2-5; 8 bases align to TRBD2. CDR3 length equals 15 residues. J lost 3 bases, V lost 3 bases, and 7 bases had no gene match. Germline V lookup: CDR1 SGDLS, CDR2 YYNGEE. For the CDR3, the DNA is TGTGCCAGCAGCGAGAGCGGGGGCAGTGAAGAGACCCAGTACTTC. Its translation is CASSESGGSEETQYF. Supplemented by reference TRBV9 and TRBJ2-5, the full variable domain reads DSGVTQTPKHLITATGQRVTLRCSPRSGDLSVYWYQQSLDQGLQFLIQYYNGEERAKGNILERFSAQQFPDLHSELNLSSLELGDSALYFCASSESGGSEETQYFGPGTRLLVL.

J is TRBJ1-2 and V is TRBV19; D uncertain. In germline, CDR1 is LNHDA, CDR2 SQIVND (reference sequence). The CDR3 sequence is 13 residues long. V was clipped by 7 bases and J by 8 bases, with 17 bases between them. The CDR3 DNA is TGTGCCAGTACCTTCGTGCAAGGCGGGGGCTACACCTTC. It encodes CASTFVQGGGYTF.

CDR3 loop: CASSVPAGVREQYF. In DNA form, the CDR3 reads TGTGCCAGCAGTGTTCCAGCGGGGGTACGAGAGCAGTACTTC. The J gene is TRBJ2-7, the V gene TRBV28, with TRBD2 matching over 8 bases. V shed 5 bases, J shed 7 bases, and the junction held 10 bases outside the gene matches. Per the germline V gene, CDR1 is MDHEN and CDR2 is SYDVKM. The CDR3 extends over 14 amino acids.

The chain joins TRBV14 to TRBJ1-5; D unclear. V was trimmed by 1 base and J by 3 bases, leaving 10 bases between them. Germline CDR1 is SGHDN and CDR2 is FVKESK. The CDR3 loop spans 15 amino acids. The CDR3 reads CASSQVAGINQPQHF. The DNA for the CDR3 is TGTGCCAGCAGCCAAGTAGCGGGAATCAATCAGCCCCAGCATTTT.

The CDR3 loop is CSVRDSGKNIQYF. CDR3 DNA: TGCAGCGTAAGGGACAGTGGGAAAAACATTCAGTACTTC. This chain joins TRBV29-1 and TRBJ2-4; TRBD1 matches at 7 bases. Per the germline V gene, CDR1 is SQVTM and CDR2 is ANQGSEA. The V segment lost 6 bases and the J segment 4 bases; nucleotides outside the gene matches: 6. This CDR3 is 13 amino acids long.

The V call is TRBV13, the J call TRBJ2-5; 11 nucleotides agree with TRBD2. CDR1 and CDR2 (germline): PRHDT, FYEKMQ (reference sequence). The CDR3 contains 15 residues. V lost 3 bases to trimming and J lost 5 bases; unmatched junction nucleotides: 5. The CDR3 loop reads CASSFSGGALETQYF. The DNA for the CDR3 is TGTGCCAGCAGCTTTAGCGGGGGGGCCTTGGAGACCCAGTACTTC. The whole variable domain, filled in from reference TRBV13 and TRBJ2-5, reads AAGVIQSPRHLIKEKRETATLKCYPIPRHDTVYWYQQGPGQDPQFLISFYEKMQSDKGSIPDRFSAQQFSDYHSELNMSSLELGDSALYFCASSFSGGALETQYFGPGTRLLVL.

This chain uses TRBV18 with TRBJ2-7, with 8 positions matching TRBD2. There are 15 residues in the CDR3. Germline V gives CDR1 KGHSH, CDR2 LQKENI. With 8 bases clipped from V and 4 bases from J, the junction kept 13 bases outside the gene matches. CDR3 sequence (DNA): TGTGCCAGCCAACGGGATGGTAGCGGGGTGTACGAGCAGTACTTC. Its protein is CASQRDGSGVYEQYF.

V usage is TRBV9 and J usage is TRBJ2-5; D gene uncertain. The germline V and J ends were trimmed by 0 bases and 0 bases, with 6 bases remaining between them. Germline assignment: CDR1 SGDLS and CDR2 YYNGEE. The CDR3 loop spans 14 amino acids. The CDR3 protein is CASSVDRDQETQYF. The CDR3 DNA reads TGTGCCAGCAGCGTAGATCGGGACCAAGAGACCCAGTACTTC.

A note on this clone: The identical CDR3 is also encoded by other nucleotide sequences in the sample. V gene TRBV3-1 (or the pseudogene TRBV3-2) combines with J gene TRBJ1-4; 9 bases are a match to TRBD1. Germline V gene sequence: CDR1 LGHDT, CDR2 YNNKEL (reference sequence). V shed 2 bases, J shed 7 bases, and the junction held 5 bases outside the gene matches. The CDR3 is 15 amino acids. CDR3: CASSQWGQGGEKLFF. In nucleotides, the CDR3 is TGTGCCAGCAGCCAATGGGGACAGGGTGGTGAAAAACTGTTTTTT.

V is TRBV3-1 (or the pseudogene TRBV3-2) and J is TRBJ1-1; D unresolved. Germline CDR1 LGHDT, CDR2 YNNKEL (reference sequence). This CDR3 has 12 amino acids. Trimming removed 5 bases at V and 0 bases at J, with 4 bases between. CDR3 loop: CASSTLNTEAFF. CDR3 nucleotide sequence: TGTGCCAGCAGCACACTGAACACTGAAGCTTTCTTT.

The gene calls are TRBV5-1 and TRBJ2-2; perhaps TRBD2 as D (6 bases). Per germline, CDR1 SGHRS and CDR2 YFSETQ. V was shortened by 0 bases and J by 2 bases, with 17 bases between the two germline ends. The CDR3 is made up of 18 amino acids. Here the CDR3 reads CASSLGARVGSNTGELFF. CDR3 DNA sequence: TGCGCCAGCAGCTTGGGGGCTCGGGTCGGGAGCAACACCGGGGAGCTGTTTTTT.

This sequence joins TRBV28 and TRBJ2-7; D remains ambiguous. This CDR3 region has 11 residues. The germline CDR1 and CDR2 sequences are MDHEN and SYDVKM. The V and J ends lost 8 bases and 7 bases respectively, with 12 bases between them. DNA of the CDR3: TGTGCCAGCCGAATCCTCGGGGAGCAGTACTTC. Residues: CASRILGEQYF.

CDR3 sequence: CASSPSEWGGTGELFF. CDR3 DNA sequence: TGTGCCAGCAGCCCCTCCGAGTGGGGAGGTACCGGGGAGCTGTTTTTT. The chain links TRBV4-2 to TRBJ2-2, with D possibly TRBD2 on 6 matching bases. The CDR3 totals 16 residues. Deletions cut 4 bases from V and 5 bases from J, with 17 bases between. The germline CDR1 and CDR2 sequences are LGHNA and YNFKEQ.

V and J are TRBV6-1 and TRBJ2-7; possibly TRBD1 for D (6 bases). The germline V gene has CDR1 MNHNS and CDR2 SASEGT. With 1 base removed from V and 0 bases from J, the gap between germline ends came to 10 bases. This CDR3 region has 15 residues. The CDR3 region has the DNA TGTGCCAGCAGTGAAGGGGGGCAGAGCTCCTACGAGCAGTACTTC. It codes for CASSEGGQSSYEQYF.

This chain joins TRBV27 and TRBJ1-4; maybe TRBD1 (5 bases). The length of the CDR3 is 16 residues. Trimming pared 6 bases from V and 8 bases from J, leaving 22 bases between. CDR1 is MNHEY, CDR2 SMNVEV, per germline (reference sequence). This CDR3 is CASRRGQGLFGEKLFF. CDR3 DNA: TGTGCCAGCAGAAGGGGTCAGGGCCTGTTTGGAGAAAAACTGTTTTTT.

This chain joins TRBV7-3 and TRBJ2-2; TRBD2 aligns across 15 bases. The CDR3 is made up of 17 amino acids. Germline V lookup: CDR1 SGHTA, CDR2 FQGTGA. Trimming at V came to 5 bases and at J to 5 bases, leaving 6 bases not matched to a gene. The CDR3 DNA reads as TGTGCCAGCAGCCGGGGACTAGCGGGGGGCCTGACCGGGGAGCTGTTTTTT. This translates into CASSRGLAGGLTGELFF.

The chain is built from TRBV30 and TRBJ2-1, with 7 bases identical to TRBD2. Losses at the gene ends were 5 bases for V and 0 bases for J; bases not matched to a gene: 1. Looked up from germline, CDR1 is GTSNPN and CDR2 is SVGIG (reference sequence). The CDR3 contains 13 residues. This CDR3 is CAWGRASYNEQFF. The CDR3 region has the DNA TGTGCCTGGGGGAGGGCCTCCTACAATGAGCAGTTCTTC.

CDR3 protein: CASSQLQGTAYNEQFF. The CDR3 DNA follows: TGCGCCAGCAGCCAGCTTCAGGGGACCGCCTACAATGAGCAGTTCTTC. This sequence joins TRBV4-1 and TRBJ2-1; D may be TRBD1 (6 bases). This CDR3 has 16 residues. The V gene's germline CDR1 is MGHRA and CDR2 YSYEKL. V lost 3 bases to trimming and J lost 2 bases, with 14 bases between them.

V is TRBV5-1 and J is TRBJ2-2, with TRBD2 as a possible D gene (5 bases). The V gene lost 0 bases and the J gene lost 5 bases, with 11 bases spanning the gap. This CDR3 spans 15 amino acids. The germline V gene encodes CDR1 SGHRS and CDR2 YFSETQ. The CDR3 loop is CASSLGGGWTGELFF. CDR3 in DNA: TGCGCCAGCAGCTTGGGTGGAGGTTGGACCGGGGAGCTGTTTTTT.

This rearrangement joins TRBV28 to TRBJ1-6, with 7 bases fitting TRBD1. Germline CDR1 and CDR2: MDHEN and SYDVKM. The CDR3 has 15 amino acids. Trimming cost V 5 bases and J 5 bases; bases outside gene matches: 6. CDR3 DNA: TGTGCCAGCAGTCCTGGGACAGCTGATAATTCACCCCTCCACTTT. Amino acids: CASSPGTADNSPLHF.

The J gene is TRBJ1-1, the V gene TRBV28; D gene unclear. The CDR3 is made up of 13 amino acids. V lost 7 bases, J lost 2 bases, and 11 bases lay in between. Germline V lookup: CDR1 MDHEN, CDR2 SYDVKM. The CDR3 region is CASNKRSNTEAFF. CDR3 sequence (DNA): TGTGCCAGCAATAAGCGGTCTAACACTGAAGCTTTCTTT.

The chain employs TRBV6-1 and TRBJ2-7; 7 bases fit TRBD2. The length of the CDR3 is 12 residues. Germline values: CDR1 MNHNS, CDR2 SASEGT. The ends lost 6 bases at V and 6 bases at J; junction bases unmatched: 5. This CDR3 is CASRGGRGEQYF. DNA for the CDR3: TGTGCCAGCAGGGGCGGGAGAGGCGAGCAGTACTTC.